This T cell receptor beta chain was captured in a study of blood T cells in healthy people across ages. Across the study: Capture by template switching was about one barcoded beta molecule per two T cells.

Each individual donor underwent a draw of approximately 10 milliliters of peripheral blood. PBMCs numbering at least 7 million were isolated per sample. Germline V gene data show CDR1 as ENHRY and CDR2 as SYGVKD. Trimming pared 4 bases from V and 9 bases from J, leaving 13 bases between. The length of the CDR3 is 12 residues. Next came a second PCR, run for roughly 6 to 11 cycles, which used a sample-barcoded 5' primer along with a J-beta primer mix. TCRdb used MiXCR to reprocess the 5' RACE reads, holding one entry per CDR3 protein. The table lists 1.5 million to 2 million distinct CDR3 sequences, 28% of them singletons. A word on this clonotype: Antigen unknown.

Notes on the study in general: Whereas aged donors had fewer naive CD4+ cells, long-lived donors had more of them and higher diversity.

The TCR comes from a woman aged 30 to 39 in good health. The chain joins TRBV10-3 to TRBJ2-7; D is perhaps TRBD2 (5 bases). Sequencing input: blood. The CDR3 loop is CAISGPGELQYF. CDR3 nucleotide sequence: TGTGCCATCAGTGGTCCCGGGGAGTTGCAGTACTTC.